What follows are 17 T cell receptor beta chains derived from one specimen sequenced in a study of cytomegalovirus exposure and HLA in healthy donors. Primers for the PCR totalled 60 Vbeta and 13 Jbeta. Repertoires were generated with immunoSEQ multiplex PCR, while TCRdb's copy carries only in-frame clones and drops some. The sample lists about 130,000 clones; about 80% were seen once. Specimen: PBMCs. The receptors derive from a man aged 25 to 45 in good health and CMV-seronegative.

This clone was observed once. The chain recombines TRBV5-6 with TRBJ1-2; D is undetermined. V shed 2 bases and J shed 7 bases, with 18 bases lying between them. Germline CDR1 is SGHDT and CDR2 is YYEEEE. CDR3 length: 15 residues. The CDR3 sequence: CASSFLPELGGGYTF. As DNA, the CDR3 is TGTGCCAGCAGCTTCCTTCCGGAGCTCGGTGGTGGCTACACCTTC.

The V gene is TRBV4-2, the J gene TRBJ2-1, with a weak D call TRBD2 (5 bases). Trimming shortened V by 0 bases and J by 10 bases, and 16 bases separated the two germline ends. CDR1 is LGHNA and CDR2 is YNFKEQ in the germline V gene. The CDR3 spans 15 residues. CDR3 sequence: CASSQDRGPQREQFF. The DNA of the CDR3 is TGTGCCAGCAGCCAAGATCGGGGTCCCCAACGCGAGCAGTTCTTC.

This clone was detected only once. The V and J genes are TRBV6-5 and TRBJ2-7; 8 positions match TRBD2. This CDR3 has 16 amino acids. The germline V gene has CDR1 MNHEY and CDR2 SVGAGI. The junction had 10 bases not matched to a gene; V was cut back by 0 bases and J by 6 bases. CDR3 in amino acids: CASSYSRGLVIREQYF. CDR3 in DNA: TGTGCCAGCAGTTACTCGAGGGGACTAGTAATTCGCGAGCAGTACTTC.

The chain employs TRBV27 and TRBJ1-2; D is possibly TRBD1 (6 bases). The CDR3 runs to 16 residues. V was clipped by 7 bases and J by 4 bases, with 22 bases between them. Germline values: CDR1 MNHEY, CDR2 SMNVEV (reference sequence). CDR3 protein: CASNPAIGRGPYGYTF. Written as DNA, the CDR3 is TGTGCCAGCAACCCGGCAATTGGGCGGGGGCCCTATGGCTACACCTTC.

This chain joins TRBV10-3 and TRBJ2-1, with 15 bases matching TRBD2. The CDR3 consists of 15 residues. Germline CDR1 reads ENHRY; CDR2 reads SYGVKD. The ends lost 11 bases at V and 7 bases at J; junction bases unmatched: 9. The DNA for the CDR3 is TGTGCCTCTCGAGCAGGACTAGCGGGAGGGAATGAGCAGTTCTTC. Its translation: CASRAGLAGGNEQFF.

This chain connects TRBV18 to TRBJ2-5; 7 bases line up with TRBD1. Per the germline V gene, CDR1 is KGHSH and CDR2 is LQKENI. The CDR3 spans 13 residues. Trimming removed 4 bases from V and 2 bases from J; junction bases left unmatched: 1. The CDR3 sequence is CASSRDRQETQYF. The CDR3 DNA reads as TGTGCCAGCTCACGGGACAGACAAGAGACCCAGTACTTC.

This chain uses TRBV5-1 with TRBJ2-3, with 13 bases that match TRBD2. In germline, CDR1 is SGHRS, CDR2 YFSETQ. With V trimmed by 7 bases and J by 0 bases, 2 bases remained unmatched. CDR3 length: 15 residues. CDR3 sequence reads: CASGTSGVSTDTQYF. DNA for the CDR3: TGCGCCAGCGGGACTAGCGGGGTTAGCACAGATACGCAGTATTTT.

A remark on this clone: This specimen includes other DNA sequences encoding the same CDR3. The chain couples TRBV4-1 to TRBJ1-4, with D hard to call. This CDR3 contains 13 residues. The germline V and J ends were trimmed by 1 base and 7 bases, with 7 bases remaining between them. Germline V gene data show CDR1 as MGHRA and CDR2 as YSYEKL. The CDR3 region is CASSQGPGEKLFF. CDR3 DNA sequence: TGCGCCAGCAGCCAAGGGCCGGGTGAAAAACTGTTTTTT.

This sequence joins TRBV19 and TRBJ1-2, with 7 positions matching TRBD1. The germline V gene has CDR1 LNHDA and CDR2 SQIVND (reference sequence). The CDR3 is 14 residues long. The J segment lost 7 bases and the V segment lost 3 bases, leaving 8 bases of the junction unmatched. The CDR3 is CASSIGDRVAGYTF. CDR3 coding DNA: TGTGCCAGTAGTATTGGAGACAGGGTGGCTGGCTACACCTTC.

This chain links TRBV25-1 with TRBJ2-7; 7 bases agree with TRBD1. Germline CDR1 reads MGHDK; CDR2 reads SYGVNS. The CDR3 spans 14 residues. V lost 3 bases and J lost 2; bases outside the gene matches: 4. In DNA, the CDR3 is TGTGCCAGCAGTGACTTGGACAGGACCTACGAGCAGTACTTC. Its translation: CASSDLDRTYEQYF.

The chain carries TRBV27 and TRBJ2-1; possibly TRBD1 for D (6 bases). The CDR3 consists of 16 residues. Trimming took off 4 bases at V and 9 bases at J, with 22 bases between the two ends. The V gene's germline CDR1 is MNHEY and CDR2 SMNVEV (reference sequence). The CDR3 protein is CASSSAVAGEDTEQFF. CDR3 bases: TGTGCCAGCAGTTCCGCCGTGGCAGGGGAAGATACTGAGCAGTTCTTC.

This chain uses TRBV7-9 with TRBJ2-1, with D perhaps TRBD1 (6 bases). Per germline, CDR1 SEHNR and CDR2 FQNEAQ (reference sequence). The CDR3 contains 13 residues. Trimming cost V 6 bases and J 4 bases, with 10 bases left between them. The CDR3: CASRTTGYNEQFF. In DNA, the CDR3 is TGTGCCAGCAGAACGACAGGATACAATGAGCAGTTCTTC.

V usage is TRBV27 and J usage is TRBJ2-1, with 11 bases identical to TRBD2. V dropped 5 bases and J dropped 7; count of bases not matched to a gene: 7. Germline values: CDR1 MNHEY, CDR2 SMNVEV (reference sequence). This CDR3 contains 15 residues. The CDR3 sequence is CASSPIAGGRNEQFF. The CDR3, as DNA: TGTGCCAGCAGTCCGATAGCGGGAGGGAGGAATGAGCAGTTCTTC.

J is TRBJ2-5 and V is TRBV11-2; D may be TRBD2 (6 bases). The V and J ends lost 1 base and 5 bases respectively, with 26 bases between them. Germline V gene lookup returns CDR1 SGHAT and CDR2 FQNNGV. The CDR3 is made up of 19 amino acids. CDR3 region: CASSLVQLGGILFWETQYF. The DNA of the CDR3 is TGTGCCAGCAGCTTAGTTCAATTAGGAGGGATCTTGTTTTGGGAGACCCAGTACTTC.

The V and J genes are TRBV2 and TRBJ2-7, with 10 bases aligning to TRBD1. The CDR3 spans 14 residues. Per the germline V gene, CDR1 is SNHLY and CDR2 is FYNNEI. The trim removed 8 bases at V and 3 bases at J, leaving 7 bases unmatched. This chain's CDR3 is CASLTGGLHYEQYF. CDR3 DNA: TGTGCCAGCCTGACAGGGGGCTTACACTACGAGCAGTACTTC.

The chain employs TRBV10-1 and TRBJ2-2, with unresolved D. Germline assignment: CDR1 WNHNN and CDR2 SYGVQD (reference sequence). V lost 2 bases, J lost 4 bases, and 8 bases lay in between. This CDR3 contains 14 residues. The CDR3 coding sequence is TGCGCCAGCAGTGAGAATTCTCGCACCGGGGAGCTGTTTTTT. Its translation: CASSENSRTGELFF.

The chain carries TRBV5-1 and TRBJ1-2; D unclear. The CDR3 sequence is 13 residues long. Germline V gives CDR1 SGHRS, CDR2 YFSETQ. Trimming removed 0 bases from V and 7 bases from J, with 10 bases in between. This CDR3 is CASSLGLQCGYTF. The DNA of the CDR3 is TGCGCCAGCAGCTTGGGACTACAGTGTGGCTACACCTTC. Supplemented by reference TRBV5-1 and TRBJ1-2, the full variable domain reads KAGVTQTPRYLIKTRGQQVTLSCSPISGHRSVSWYQQTPGQGLQFLFEYFSETQRNKGNFPGRFSGRQFSNSRSEMNVSTLELGDSALYLCASSLGLQCGYTFGSGTRLTVV.